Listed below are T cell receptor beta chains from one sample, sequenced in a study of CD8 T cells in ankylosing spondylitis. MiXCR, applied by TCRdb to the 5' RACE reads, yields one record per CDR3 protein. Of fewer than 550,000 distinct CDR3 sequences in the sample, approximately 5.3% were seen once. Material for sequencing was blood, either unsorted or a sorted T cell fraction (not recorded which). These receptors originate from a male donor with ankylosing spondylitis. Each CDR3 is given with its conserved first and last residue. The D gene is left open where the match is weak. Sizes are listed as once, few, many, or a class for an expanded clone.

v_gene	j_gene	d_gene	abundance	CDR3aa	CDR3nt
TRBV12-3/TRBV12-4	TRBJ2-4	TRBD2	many	CASSPGTSGRSAKNIQYF	TGTGCCAGCAGTCCTGGGACTAGCGGGAGGTCAGCCAAAAACATTCAGTACTTC
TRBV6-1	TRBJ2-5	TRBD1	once	CASSESNGGTGRETQYF	TGTGCCAGCAGTGAATCTAACGGGGGGACAGGGAGGGAGACCCAGTACTTC
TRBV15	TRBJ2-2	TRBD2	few	CATSRWGLADTGELFF	TGTGCCACCAGCAGGTGGGGTCTAGCGGACACCGGGGAGCTGTTTTTT
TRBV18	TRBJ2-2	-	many	CASSPSAANTGELFF	TGTGCCAGCTCACCATCGGCAGCGAACACCGGGGAGCTGTTTTTT
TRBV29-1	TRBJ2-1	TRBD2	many	CSVLRLAGDEQFF	TGCAGCGTGTTACGTCTAGCGGGAGATGAGCAGTTCTTC
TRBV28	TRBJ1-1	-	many	CASRPNVGGEFTEAFF	TGTGCCAGCAGACCTAATGTGGGGGGCGAATTCACTGAAGCTTTCTTT
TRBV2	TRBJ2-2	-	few	CASNSGTGELFF	TGTGCCAGCAACAGTGGAACCGGGGAGCTGTTTTTT
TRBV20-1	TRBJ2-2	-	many	CSASVSGAGELFF	TGCAGTGCTAGTGTCAGTGGGGCCGGGGAGCTGTTTTTT
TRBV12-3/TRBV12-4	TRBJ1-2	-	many	CASSYSDLGGLHYGYTF	TGTGCCAGCAGTTACTCCGACCTTGGGGGCCTGCACTATGGCTACACCTTC
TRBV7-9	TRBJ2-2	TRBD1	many	CASSSPGTGKAGELFF	TGTGCCAGCAGCTCCCCCGGGACAGGGAAGGCCGGGGAGCTGTTTTTT
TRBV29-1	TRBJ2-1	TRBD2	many	CSVERTSGGSANEQFF	TGCAGCGTTGAAAGGACTAGCGGGGGGTCGGCGAATGAGCAGTTCTTC